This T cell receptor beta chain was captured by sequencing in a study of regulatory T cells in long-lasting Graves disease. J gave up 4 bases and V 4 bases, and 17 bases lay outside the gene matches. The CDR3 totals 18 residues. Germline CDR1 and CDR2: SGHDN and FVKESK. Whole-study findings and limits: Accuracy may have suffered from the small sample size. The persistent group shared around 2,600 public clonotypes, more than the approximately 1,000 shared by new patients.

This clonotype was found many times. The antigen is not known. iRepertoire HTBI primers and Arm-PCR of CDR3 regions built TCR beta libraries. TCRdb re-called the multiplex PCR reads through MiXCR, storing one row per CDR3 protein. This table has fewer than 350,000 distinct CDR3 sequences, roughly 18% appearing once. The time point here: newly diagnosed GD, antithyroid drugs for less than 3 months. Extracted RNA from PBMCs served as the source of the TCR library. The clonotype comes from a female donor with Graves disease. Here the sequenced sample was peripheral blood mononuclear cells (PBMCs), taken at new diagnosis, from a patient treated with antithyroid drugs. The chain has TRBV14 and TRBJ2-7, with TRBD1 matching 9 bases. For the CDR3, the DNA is TGTGCCAGCAGCCCACTCATTGATCCGGGACAGGGCTTTTACGAGCAGTACTTC. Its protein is CASSPLIDPGQGFYEQYF.